The source of this T cell receptor (beta chain) is a study of cytomegalovirus exposure and HLA in healthy donors. Study conclusions and caveats: Specificity of a few CMV-associated chains for CMV antigens was verified in vitro.

Primers: 60 Vbeta forward and 13 Jbeta reverse. The method was immunoSEQ multiplex PCR; TCRdb's version includes in-frame clones alone and lacks a portion of them. The data show roughly 73,000 clones, with about 75% seen just once and approximately 13% held by the top ten. Comment on this clone: Its antigen is not known.

This clonotype was sampled from a man aged 65 to 85 in good health and CMV-seronegative. Sequencing used PBMCs.

CDR3 DNA: TGTGCCAGCAAGTTAGAGACAGATACGCAGTATTTT. Translated: CASKLETDTQYF. The chain links TRBV2 to TRBJ2-3; the D is unclear. Germline-derived CDR1 and CDR2 are SNHLY and FYNNEI. V dropped 7 bases and J dropped 3 bases, with 8 bases sitting between them. The CDR3 runs 12 residues.